These 26 T cell receptor beta chains were sequenced from one sample in a study of human T cells and chemical hapten exposure. Whole blood, unfractionated, served as the material for total RNA extraction. Individual cDNA molecules (in the library) carried attached unique molecular identifiers. TCRdb passed the reads through MiXCR, listing each CDR3 protein once. The table has about 120,000 distinct CDR3 sequences, more than 8.5% seen once. The source material was whole blood. These receptors all come from a human donor in good health. Some clones in this sample may be carry-over from other donors' samples.

The table lists this clonotype with a few counts. Here the CDR3 reads CSAYTALNTEAFF. CDR3 sequence (DNA): TGCAGTGCTTATACAGCCCTGAACACTGAAGCTTTCTTT. This chain links TRBV20-1 with TRBJ1-1; D remains unclear. The CDR3 length is 13 residues. Trimming took 5 bases from V and 0 from J, leaving 10 bases between them. The germline gives CDR1 DFQATT, CDR2 SNEGSKA (reference sequence).

The chain combines TRBV25-1 with TRBJ2-7; D not resolved. Germline V gene sequence: CDR1 MGHDK, CDR2 SYGVNS. The CDR3 sequence is 11 residues long. Trimming pared 4 bases from V and 3 bases from J, leaving 4 bases between. The CDR3 loop is CASSGNYEQYF. CDR3 DNA sequence: TGTGCCAGCAGTGGTAACTACGAGCAGTACTTC.

V gene TRBV5-1 combines with J gene TRBJ2-1; D ambiguous. The CDR3 is 15 residues long. The V and J ends lost 0 bases and 1 base respectively, with 8 bases between them. CDR1 and CDR2 (germline): SGHRS, YFSETQ. Here the CDR3 DNA reads TGCGCCAGCAGCTTGGCAATCGGATCCTACAATGAGCAGTTCTTC. This encodes CASSLAIGSYNEQFF.

This clonotype was recorded many times. V usage is TRBV3-1 and J usage is TRBJ2-7, with D uncertain. The germline CDR1 and CDR2 sequences are LGHDT and YNNKEL (reference sequence). Trimming pared 0 bases from V and 4 bases from J, leaving 13 bases between. The CDR3 runs to 15 residues. The CDR3 loop reads CASSQDHGPTYEQYF. The CDR3 DNA reads TGTGCCAGCAGCCAAGATCATGGTCCTACGTACGAGCAGTACTTC.

This clonotype was counted at least ten times. CDR3 amino acids: CASSFRTGTYEQYF. Written as DNA, the CDR3 is TGTGCCAGCAGTTTCCGGACGGGGACCTACGAGCAGTACTTC. The J gene is TRBJ2-7, the V gene TRBV6-2 or TRBV6-3, with D possibly TRBD2 on 5 matching bases. The CDR3 length is 14 residues. The germline CDR1 and CDR2 sequences are MNHEY and SVGEGT. The ends were cut back, 4 bases at V and 2 bases at J, with 12 bases in the middle.

This clonotype was counted at least ten times. The rearrangement uses TRBV4-3 and TRBJ2-3, with 15 bases aligning to TRBD2. The CDR3 consists of 19 residues. CDR1 and CDR2 (germline): LGHNA, YSLEER. Unmatched junction bases numbered 8, after V lost 4 bases and J lost 0 bases. The CDR3 loop reads CASSLRGLAGGSSTDTQYF. The CDR3 DNA sequence: TGCGCCAGCAGCCTAAGGGGACTAGCGGGGGGCTCTAGCACAGATACGCAGTATTTT.

This clonotype was recorded a few times. This chain uses TRBV4-2 with TRBJ1-2; D uncertain. Germline V gene data show CDR1 as LGHNA and CDR2 as YNFKEQ. CDR3 length: 17 residues. Deletions cut 0 bases from V and 3 bases from J, with 17 bases between. CDR3 in amino acids: CASSQEEISGTYYGYTF. In DNA, the CDR3 is TGTGCCAGCAGCCAAGAGGAGATTTCGGGTACCTACTATGGCTACACCTTC.

As to this clonotype: This may come from a read error, since a much larger clone is one base off. V is TRBV5-1 and J is TRBJ1-2, with TRBD1 matching over 8 bases. V was pared by 3 bases and J by 5 bases, with 6 bases of the junction left unmatched. The CDR3 extends over 14 amino acids. CDR1 and CDR2 (germline): SGHRS, YFSETQ. CDR3 nucleotide sequence: TGCGCCAGCAGCTGGCAGGGGGCCAAGTATGGCTACACCTTC. Translation gives CASSWQGAKYGYTF.

The CDR3 DNA follows: TGTGCCAGCAGCCCCCTAGGACAGGGACCTGAAGCTTTCTTT. Protein: CASSPLGQGPEAFF. The chain employs TRBV12-3 or TRBV12-4 and TRBJ1-1, with 8 bases that match TRBD1. With 6 bases clipped from V and 6 bases from J, the junction kept 9 bases outside the gene matches. This CDR3 region has 14 residues.

The rearrangement uses TRBV6-5 and TRBJ1-6, with 7 bases aligning to TRBD1. The CDR3 runs to 17 residues. Looked up from germline, CDR1 is MNHEY and CDR2 is SVGAGI. V trimming: 6 bases; J trimming: 7 bases; junction bases outside the gene matches: 15. The CDR3 sequence is CASSSPTGAGGNSPLHF. CDR3 nucleotides: TGTGCCAGCAGCTCCCCCACAGGGGCCGGGGGGAATTCACCCCTCCACTTT.

This clonotype was detected only a few times. V gene TRBV5-1 combines with J gene TRBJ2-5; TRBD2 matches at 11 bases. The CDR3 loop spans 15 amino acids. The germline V gene encodes CDR1 SGHRS and CDR2 YFSETQ. J lost 2 bases, V lost 4 bases, and 4 bases had no gene match. This CDR3 is CASSRGTSGQETQYF. DNA of the CDR3: TGCGCCAGCAGCAGGGGGACTAGCGGACAAGAGACCCAGTACTTC. Combining the CDR3 with reference TRBV5-1 and TRBJ2-5 gives the whole variable domain KAGVTQTPRYLIKTRGQQVTLSCSPISGHRSVSWYQQTPGQGLQFLFEYFSETQRNKGNFPGRFSGRQFSNSRSEMNVSTLELGDSALYLCASSRGTSGQETQYFGPGTRLLVL.

This clonotype has more than one count but fewer than ten. A read error may account for a junction end that differs from germline. This sequence joins TRBV7-2 and TRBJ1-5; D gene unclear. Germline V lookup: CDR1 SGHTA, CDR2 FQGNSA. This CDR3 region has 16 residues. CDR3 nucleotide sequence: TGTGCCAGCAGCGTAGCGGTGGGAGCGAGCAATCAGCCCCAGCATTTT. The encoded protein is CASSVAVGASNQPQHF.

The genes are TRBV28 and TRBJ1-1; D gene unclear. Deletions cut 3 bases from V and 2 bases from J, with 4 bases between. Germline V lookup: CDR1 MDHEN, CDR2 SYDVKM. CDR3 size: 12 residues. The CDR3 region has the DNA TGTGCCAGCAGTTTGGTTAACACTGAAGCTTTCTTT. Residues: CASSLVNTEAFF.

CDR3 bases: TGTGCCACCCGGACGGGTGAGGCCTACGAGCAGTACTTC. Encoded protein: CATRTGEAYEQYF. The chain has TRBV10-3 and TRBJ2-7; no firm D call. This CDR3 has 13 residues. Trimming left V 10 bases short and J 2 bases short, with 15 bases between. In germline, CDR1 is ENHRY, CDR2 SYGVKD.

The chain uses TRBV7-9 and TRBJ2-7; a weak D match, TRBD2 (7 bases). Germline V gives CDR1 SEHNR, CDR2 FQNEAQ (reference sequence). Trimming took 5 bases from V and 3 from J, leaving 14 bases between them. This CDR3 region has 14 residues. DNA for the CDR3: TGTGCCAGCAGCCAACAGGGACTACTCTACGAGCAGTACTTC. Residues: CASSQQGLLYEQYF. Combining the CDR3 with reference TRBV7-9 and TRBJ2-7 gives the whole variable domain DTGVSQNPRHKITKRGQNVTFRCDPISEHNRLYWYRQTLGQGPEFLTYFQNEAQLEKSRLLSDRFSAERPKGSFSTLEIQRTEQGDSAMYLCASSQQGLLYEQYFGPGTRLTVT.

This clonotype was detected a few times. V usage is TRBV20-1 and J usage is TRBJ1-1, with 11 bases fitting TRBD1. With 5 bases clipped from V and 5 bases from J, the junction kept 4 bases outside the gene matches. Germline V lookup: CDR1 DFQATT, CDR2 SNEGSKA (reference sequence). CDR3 length: 13 amino acids. The CDR3 bases are TGCAGTGCTTGGGGACAGGGGGAAACTGAAGCTTTCTTT. It codes for CSAWGQGETEAFF.

This clonotype was found many times. The genes are TRBV6-2 or TRBV6-3 and TRBJ1-5, with D maybe TRBD1 (5 bases). Trimming shortened V by 2 bases and J by 9 bases, and 17 bases separated the two germline ends. The CDR3 covers 15 residues. Looked up from germline, CDR1 is MNHEY and CDR2 is SVGEGT. This chain's CDR3 is CASSYPWDLAGPQHF. As DNA, the CDR3 is TGTGCCAGCAGTTACCCTTGGGACCTTGCCGGGCCCCAGCATTTT.

This clonotype was counted ten times or more. The CDR3 loop is CSARALRDNQPQHF. CDR3 DNA sequence: TGCAGTGCTAGAGCACTGAGGGACAATCAGCCCCAGCATTTT. The V call is TRBV20-1, the J call TRBJ1-5; no clear D. The CDR3 has 14 amino acids. V was cut by 1 base and J by 3 bases, with 10 bases left in between. Germline assignment: CDR1 DFQATT and CDR2 SNEGSKA (reference sequence).

This chain links TRBV11-2 with TRBJ2-1; 10 bases are shared with TRBD2. The germline V gene encodes CDR1 SGHAT and CDR2 FQNNGV. The CDR3 contains 15 residues. Germline trimming cut 1 base from V and 7 bases from J; bases unmatched to any gene: 4. CDR3 protein: CASSLALAGANEQFF. The CDR3, as DNA: TGTGCCAGCAGCTTAGCTCTAGCGGGAGCGAATGAGCAGTTCTTC.

This clonotype occurred many times. V usage is TRBV7-9 and J usage is TRBJ2-5; either TRBD1 or TRBD2 may supply D (7 bases each). Trimming removed 4 bases at V and 4 bases at J, with 16 bases between. CDR1 is SEHNR and CDR2 is FQNEAQ in the germline V gene (reference sequence). This CDR3 has 15 amino acids. The CDR3 loop is CASSWRQGGGETQYF. CDR3 bases: TGTGCCAGCAGCTGGAGACAGGGAGGGGGAGAGACCCAGTACTTC.

The chain carries TRBV7-2 and TRBJ2-1; 11 bases are shared with TRBD2. V shed 4 bases and J 3 bases; nucleotides not matched to a gene: 2. Germline values: CDR1 SGHTA, CDR2 FQGNSA. The CDR3 runs 15 residues. This CDR3 is CASSSTSGNYNEQFF. The CDR3 region has the DNA TGTGCCAGCAGCTCGACTAGCGGGAACTACAATGAGCAGTTCTTC.

The chain carries TRBV2 and TRBJ2-7; D is unclear. The CDR3 has 14 amino acids. Germline V gene data show CDR1 as SNHLY and CDR2 as FYNNEI. Trimming removed 0 bases at V and 11 bases at J, with 17 bases between. CDR3 protein: CASSEALKSGEKYF. DNA for the CDR3: TGTGCCAGCAGTGAAGCGCTCAAATCAGGCGAAAAGTACTTC.

This clonotype has a handful of counts. V is TRBV20-1 and J is TRBJ2-1; weak D call: TRBD2 (5 bases). The CDR3 contains 15 residues. Trimming cost V 1 base and J 3 bases, with 13 bases left between them. Germline CDR1 is DFQATT and CDR2 is SNEGSKA (reference sequence). In DNA, the CDR3 is TGCAGTGCTAGAGGGGTCGGGAATCACTACAATGAGCAGTTCTTC. Residues: CSARGVGNHYNEQFF.

This clonotype came up a few times. The rearrangement joins TRBV9 to TRBJ1-5; D is ambiguous. This CDR3 contains 14 residues. Trimming took 0 bases from V and 2 from J, leaving 6 bases between them. Germline CDR1 reads SGDLS; CDR2 reads YYNGEE. The CDR3 here is CASSVGDGNQPQHF. CDR3 nucleotides: TGTGCCAGCAGCGTAGGGGATGGCAATCAGCCCCAGCATTTT.

This clonotype was detected many times. V is TRBV20-1 and J is TRBJ2-7, with D possibly being TRBD1 or TRBD2 (5 bases each). The CDR3 consists of 15 residues. V lost 6 bases, J lost 2 bases, and 20 bases lay in between. Germline V gene lookup returns CDR1 DFQATT and CDR2 SNEGSKA (reference sequence). The CDR3 sequence: CSATTPGRRAYEQYF. As DNA, the CDR3 is TGCAGTGCCACCACCCCAGGGAGAAGGGCCTACGAGCAGTACTTC.

Ten or more counts support this clonotype. The chain couples TRBV6-2 or TRBV6-3 to TRBJ1-2; D unclear. The germline CDR1 and CDR2 sequences are MNHEY and SVGEGT. The V gene lost 2 bases and the J gene lost 3 bases, with 4 bases spanning the gap. There are 12 residues in the CDR3. The CDR3 nucleotides read TGTGCCAGCAGTTACCCCGACTATGGCTACACCTTC. It translates to CASSYPDYGYTF.